This T cell receptor beta chain was sequenced during a study of Graves' ophthalmopathy and Graves' hyperthyroidism. Study conclusions and caveats: Most thyroid-expanded clonotypes exceeding 0.001 frequency were also found in blood. Discriminating ophthalmopathy from stable hyperthyroidism, a 13-signature model attained a sensitivity of under 90% and a specificity of 81.08%.

The PBMCs originated from more than 8 ml of fresh peripheral blood. This clonotype was observed at least ten times. The antigen remains unidentified. Germline V gene lookup returns CDR1 DFQATT and CDR2 SNEGSKA (reference sequence). The V end lost 3 bases, the J end lost 2 bases, and 11 bases lay between the germline ends. CDR3 length equals 13 residues. The authors amplified TCR beta CDR3 regions from RNA transcripts. After a first-round RT-PCR with HTBI primers, a second-round multiplex PCR was run. TCRdb fed the multiplex PCR reads into MiXCR, producing one record per CDR3 protein. The sample records 150,000 or so distinct CDR3 sequences, over 35% being singletons.

The TCR originated in a woman between 40 and 50 years old with Graves' ophthalmopathy. Sequenced: peripheral blood. The chain joins TRBV20-1 to TRBJ2-7, with D possibly being TRBD1 (6 bases). The CDR3 protein is CSASQGRPYEQYF. CDR3 nucleotides: TGCAGTGCTAGCCAGGGGCGTCCCTACGAGCAGTACTTC.